This T cell receptor beta chain was found in a study of T cell repertoires in aging, cancer and after chemotherapy. Rearranged V-D-J TRB sequences were amplified with a mixed TRB-A/B primer pool. TCRdb re-derived calls from the multiplex PCR reads in MiXCR, one entry per CDR3 protein. The sample consists of about 5,500 distinct CDR3 sequences, over 25% of them appearing once. The template was genomic DNA from peripheral blood, not RNA. The CDR3 is 16 amino acids. Trimming cost V 2 bases and J 7 bases, with 21 bases left between them. Germline V gene sequence: CDR1 SQVTM, CDR2 ANQGSEA. This receptor was obtained from a human donor in good health. V usage is TRBV29-1 and J usage is TRBJ2-4; a possible D gene is TRBD2 (6 bases). The sequenced sample consisted of blood. The chain's CDR3 is CSVERGSPSQRNIQYF. CDR3 coding DNA: TGCAGCGTTGAACGGGGGAGCCCTTCGCAAAGGAACATTCAGTACTTC.